This T cell receptor beta chain was sequenced for a study of blood T cell repertoires in COVID-19. On the study more broadly: In each case, the material was cDNA or gDNA derived from T cells, B-cell-depleted T cells, or PBMCs.

Trimming cost V 4 bases and J 1 base; bases outside gene matches: 13. Germline-derived CDR1 and CDR2 are SGHNT and YYREEE (reference sequence). The length of the CDR3 is 17 residues. Clones were read by immunoSEQ multiplex PCR, and TCRdb kept only the in-frame ones, dropping some. The sample has about 170,000 clones, approximately 87% seen once. The sample consisted of PBMCs or T cells enriched from blood (not recorded which). The chain recombines TRBV5-4 with TRBJ1-1; 7 bases are a match to TRBD1. The sequence was obtained from a woman between 45 and 60 years old who had recovered from COVID-19. The CDR3 loop reads CASSPTGWGHTNTEAFF. The CDR3 nucleotides are TGTGCCAGCAGCCCGACAGGGTGGGGGCATACGAACACTGAAGCTTTCTTT.